The source of this T cell receptor beta chain is a study of identical twins. Notes on the study in general: Abundant cord blood beta clonotypes carried fewer insertions; memory repertoires showed none. Low generation-probability sequences were in excess among twin-shared out-of-frame alpha sequences.

cDNA carried unique molecular identifiers, and a universal primer site was added by template switching. TCRdb re-called the 5' RACE reads with MiXCR, one entry per CDR3 protein. The table lists 1.5 million to 2 million distinct CDR3 sequences, roughly a third of them singletons. This CDR3 has 13 residues. With 6 bases removed from V and 4 bases from J, the gap between germline ends came to 12 bases. Germline V CDR1 and CDR2: MNHEY, SMNVEV (reference sequence). Healthy Caucasian donors formed the entire cohort. This clonotype showed up just a few times. The target antigen is unknown. Sequenced input: cord blood. This chain links TRBV27 with TRBJ1-1; no clear D gene. The sequence came from a newborn girl in good health. The CDR3, as DNA: TGTGCCAGCAGCCTTTTGGACGGCACTGAAGCTTTCTTT. It encodes CASSLLDGTEAFF.